The TCR beta chain under discussion was sequenced for a study of cytomegalovirus exposure and HLA in healthy donors. V shed 0 bases and J shed 2 bases, with 9 bases lying between them. The CDR3 has 15 amino acids. The germline gives CDR1 SGDLS, CDR2 YYNGEE. About this clone: Its specificity is unknown.

Study outcomes and limitations: The authors later linked a missense DCLRE1C variant to TCR beta V- and J-gene trimming. In an earlier analysis, productive rearrangement rates for most beta V segments clustered near 87% or 30%. Later on, an analysis showed TCR association rates differing by HLA locus, with DRB1 the most and HLA-C the fewest.

The PCR employed 60 Vbeta primers together with 13 Jbeta primers. The method was immunoSEQ multiplex PCR; TCRdb's version includes in-frame clones alone and lacks a portion of them. The profile shows 30,000 to 40,000 clones, roughly 64% of them singletons. The TCR comes from a middle-aged man in good health and CMV-seropositive. Sequencing was performed on PBMCs. The rearrangement joins TRBV9 to TRBJ1-5; D possibly corresponds to TRBD1 (5 bases). This CDR3 is CASSVGGGGNQPQHF. The CDR3 DNA sequence: TGTGCCAGCAGCGTAGGGGGGGGTGGCAATCAGCCCCAGCATTTT.